This T cell receptor (beta chain) was found in a study of T-cell reconstitution after alpha-beta-depleted transplantation in children. Molecular barcoding with unique molecular identifiers was used for the TCRbeta library. TCRdb re-called the PCR reads through MiXCR, storing one row per CDR3 protein. The table lists approximately 510,000 distinct CDR3 sequences, around 16% of them singletons. This clonotype was detected only a few times. Per germline, CDR1 SGHRS and CDR2 YFSETQ. There are 13 residues in the CDR3. V dropped 2 bases and J dropped 10 bases, with 13 bases sitting between them. This clonotype was obtained from a human donor who donated a stem cell graft to a child with acute lymphoblastic leukemia. The source was PBMCs from the stem cell graft donor, collected from the stem cell graft. The chain uses TRBV5-1 and TRBJ2-1, with D perhaps matching TRBD2 (6 bases). The DNA for the CDR3 is TGCGCCAGCAGCTTCCCCGGGGGTAGCGAGCAGTTCTTC. It translates to CASSFPGGSEQFF.